A single sample is the source of the 20 T cell receptor beta chains below, sequenced in a study of neoadjuvant nivolumab and ipilimumab in lung cancer. Profiled with immunoSEQ multiplex PCR; TCRdb holds only in-frame clones, not every one. This table has fewer than 35,000 clones, less than 95% appearing once. This specimen was peripheral blood, taken after neoadjuvant nivolumab, alone or with ipilimumab, at or shortly before surgery. The receptors here all came from an adult with non-small cell lung cancer.

The genes are TRBV11-1 and TRBJ1-4; possibly TRBD1 for D (5 bases). Germline CDR1 is SGHAT and CDR2 is FQDESV (reference sequence). Trimming removed 5 bases from V and 1 base from J, with 8 bases in between. The CDR3 loop spans 14 amino acids. The chain's CDR3 is CASSPDRTNEKLFF. The CDR3 region has the DNA TGTGCCAGCAGCCCCGACAGAACTAATGAAAAACTGTTTTTT.

This chain links TRBV6-5 with TRBJ1-5, with a possible D match to TRBD1 (5 bases). Germline assignment: CDR1 MNHEY and CDR2 SVGAGI. Between the trimmed V and J ends, which lost 4 bases and 6 bases, there was a span of 13 bases. This CDR3 comprises 14 residues. The DNA of the CDR3 is TGTGCCAGCAGTTCCAGGGACCGGGGTCAGCCCCAGCATTTT. It yields the protein CASSSRDRGQPQHF.

The sample holds one count of this clone. The rearrangement joins TRBV19 to TRBJ2-1; possibly TRBD1 for D (6 bases). V was shortened by 4 bases and J by 4 bases, with 17 bases between the two germline ends. Germline V lookup: CDR1 LNHDA, CDR2 SQIVND (reference sequence). The CDR3 length is 16 residues. CDR3 nucleotide sequence: TGTGCCAGTAGTACAAAGGACAGATTAACATACAATGAGCAGTTCTTC. This gives the protein CASSTKDRLTYNEQFF.

The rearrangement links TRBV6-5 to TRBJ1-4; 8 nucleotides match TRBD1. The CDR3 has 15 amino acids. V was pared by 6 bases and J by 0 bases, with 3 bases of the junction left unmatched. In germline, CDR1 is MNHEY, CDR2 SVGAGI. CDR3 DNA sequence: TGTGCCAGCAGACAGGGGGACGCAACTAATGAAAAACTGTTTTTT. Amino acids: CASRQGDATNEKLFF.

A single count supports this clone. This chain connects TRBV11-2 to TRBJ1-2, with D possibly TRBD1 on 5 matching bases. This CDR3 region has 13 residues. Trimming took off 3 bases at V and 8 bases at J, with 13 bases between the two ends. Germline lookup yields CDR1 SGHAT and CDR2 FQNNGV. The CDR3 DNA is TGTGCCAGCAGCTTGGGGGTGTTTGAAGGCTACACCTTC. Residues: CASSLGVFEGYTF.

The rearrangement uses TRBV4-1 and TRBJ1-6, with D uncertain. Looked up from germline, CDR1 is MGHRA and CDR2 is YSYEKL. V was cut by 0 bases and J by 0 bases, with 12 bases left in between. The CDR3 is made up of 18 amino acids. The CDR3 reads CASSQEGGVGSYNSPLHF. CDR3 nucleotides: TGCGCCAGCAGCCAAGAGGGAGGAGTGGGCTCCTATAATTCACCCCTCCACTTT.

The chain combines TRBV18 with TRBJ2-3; TRBD1 aligns across 7 bases. This CDR3 is built from 15 residues. The junction had 8 bases not matched to a gene; V was cut back by 6 bases and J by 2 bases. In germline, CDR1 is KGHSH, CDR2 LQKENI. The CDR3 nucleotides are TGTGCCAGCTCCGAGACAGGGCCCACCACAGATACGCAGTATTTT. Translated, it gives CASSETGPTTDTQYF.

V is TRBV18 and J is TRBJ1-5; no clear D gene. The CDR3 length is 13 residues. V dropped 3 bases and J dropped 7 bases, with 10 bases sitting between them. Germline V gene sequence: CDR1 KGHSH, CDR2 LQKENI. CDR3 region: CASSPGSGQPQHF. In nucleotides, the CDR3 is TGTGCCAGCTCACCCGGGAGTGGGCAGCCCCAGCATTTT.

The rearrangement joins TRBV14 to TRBJ2-7, with a tentative D call TRBD2 (6 bases). This CDR3 spans 14 amino acids. Trimming pared 1 base from V and 6 bases from J, leaving 13 bases between. Germline V gene data show CDR1 as SGHDN and CDR2 as FVKESK. The CDR3 nucleotides read TGTGCCAGCAGCCAAGCGGGGAGGAGAAGCGAGCAGTACTTC. This codes for CASSQAGRRSEQYF.

This clone was seen more than once but under ten times. This rearrangement joins TRBV6-5 to TRBJ2-3, with D hard to call. Germline V gene sequence: CDR1 MNHEY, CDR2 SVGAGI. The CDR3 has 13 residues. V dropped 4 bases and J dropped 0 bases, with 5 bases sitting between them. The CDR3 loop is CASSFSSTDTQYF. The CDR3 bases are TGTGCCAGCAGTTTTTCTAGCACAGATACGCAGTATTTT.

The chain is built from TRBV11-3 and TRBJ1-1; no reliable D call. Trimming shortened V by 0 bases and J by 3 bases, and 5 bases separated the two germline ends. CDR3 length: 13 residues. Germline lookup yields CDR1 SGHNT and CDR2 YENEEA. The CDR3 loop reads CASSLDRDTEAFF. The CDR3, as DNA: TGTGCCAGCAGCTTAGACCGGGACACTGAAGCTTTCTTT.

The CDR3 loop is CASSLSGNYEQYF. The CDR3 region has the DNA TGTGCCAGCAGCTTGTCAGGGAACTACGAGCAGTACTTC. The V gene is TRBV7-2, the J gene TRBJ2-7; maybe TRBD1 (5 bases). Germline V gene sequence: CDR1 SGHTA, CDR2 FQGNSA. The CDR3 runs 13 residues. V was pared by 3 bases and J by 3 bases, with 9 bases between.

The J gene is TRBJ1-1, the V gene TRBV11-2; unclear D gene. Per germline, CDR1 SGHAT and CDR2 FQNNGV. Trimming took 1 base from V and 4 from J, leaving 7 bases between them. The CDR3 is 13 residues long. The CDR3: CASSLGRVTEAFF. DNA of the CDR3: TGTGCCAGCAGCTTAGGTAGGGTCACTGAAGCTTTCTTT.

This chain joins TRBV5-1 and TRBJ2-2, with a tentative D call TRBD1 (6 bases). CDR3 size: 17 residues. Trimming left V 2 bases short and J 5 bases short, with 19 bases between. Germline V gene lookup returns CDR1 SGHRS and CDR2 YFSETQ. CDR3 residues: CASSFWRQARGTGELFF. The CDR3 DNA sequence: TGCGCCAGCAGCTTCTGGCGACAGGCCCGTGGGACCGGGGAGCTGTTTTTT.

This clone has a single count. The rearrangement links TRBV7-2 to TRBJ2-3, with 14 bases aligning to TRBD2. V was pared by 5 bases and J by 3 bases, with 4 bases of the junction left unmatched. The CDR3 runs 16 residues. Germline CDR1 SGHTA, CDR2 FQGNSA. CDR3 DNA: TGTGCCAGCAGCGCGCGGACTAGCGGGGGGACAGATACGCAGTATTTT. This translates into CASSARTSGGTDTQYF. Full variable domain (remainder filled in from reference TRBV7-2 and TRBJ2-3): GAGVSQSPSNKVTEKGKDVELRCDPISGHTALYWYRQSLGQGLEFLIYFQGNSAPDKSGLPSDRFSAERTGGSVSTLTIQRTQQEDSAVYLCASSARTSGGTDTQYFGPGTRLTVL.

This clone has just one count. V is TRBV10-3 and J is TRBJ2-7; TRBD1 might be the D (6 bases). Trimming cost V 6 bases and J 2 bases, with 17 bases left between them. This CDR3 is built from 15 residues. Germline V gives CDR1 ENHRY, CDR2 SYGVKD. The CDR3 here is CAISVGQIEPYEQYF. DNA of the CDR3: TGTGCCATCAGCGTAGGACAGATTGAACCCTACGAGCAGTACTTC.

This sequence joins TRBV9 and TRBJ2-7; tentatively, D is TRBD2 (5 bases). The CDR3 consists of 15 residues. The germline V gene encodes CDR1 SGDLS and CDR2 YYNGEE. V was clipped by 4 bases and J by 2 bases, with 16 bases between them. The chain's CDR3 is CASSLSPGAAYEQYF. CDR3 nucleotide sequence: TGTGCCAGCAGCCTCTCCCCAGGAGCGGCCTACGAGCAGTACTTC. The whole variable domain, remainder taken from reference TRBV9 and TRBJ2-7, is DSGVTQTPKHLITATGQRVTLRCSPRSGDLSVYWYQQSLDQGLQFLIQYYNGEERAKGNILERFSAQQFPDLHSELNLSSLELGDSALYFCASSLSPGAAYEQYFGPGTRLTVT.

The chain couples TRBV5-4 to TRBJ1-6; 8 bases are shared with TRBD1. The V and J ends lost 4 bases and 1 base, in that order; junction bases with no gene match: 1. Germline lookup yields CDR1 SGHNT and CDR2 YYREEE (reference sequence). The CDR3 is made up of 15 amino acids. The CDR3 protein is CASSRDRSYNSPLHF. DNA for the CDR3: TGTGCCAGCAGCCGGGACAGGTCCTATAATTCACCCCTCCACTTT.

The chain uses TRBV5-4 and TRBJ1-2, with a possible D match to TRBD1 (6 bases). CDR3 length: 13 residues. The V gene's germline CDR1 is SGHNT and CDR2 YYREEE (reference sequence). With 4 bases removed from V and 4 bases from J, the gap between germline ends came to 11 bases. The CDR3 here is CASSANRAYGYTF. The CDR3 DNA sequence: TGTGCCAGCAGCGCTAACAGGGCCTATGGCTACACCTTC.

This sequence joins TRBV13 and TRBJ1-1, with D perhaps TRBD1 (6 bases). V was shortened by 7 bases and J by 3 bases, with 12 bases between the two germline ends. In germline, CDR1 is PRHDT, CDR2 FYEKMQ (reference sequence). CDR3 length: 13 residues. The CDR3: CASKGRTDTEAFF. The CDR3 nucleotides read TGTGCCAGCAAAGGACGGACAGACACTGAAGCTTTCTTT.